The clone carrying this TCR beta chain has more than one count but fewer than ten. Its antigen is not identified. This sample was taken from a study of T-cell memory formation after mild COVID-19. General study findings and limits: Whereas later expanders leaned CD4+, clones contracting day 15 to 85 showed a balanced CD4/CD8 makeup. CD4+ contracting clones were found mainly in CM and EM, and CD8+ ones in EMRA.

The 5'RACE method, run with constant-segment primers, produced TCR alpha and TCR beta cDNA libraries (carrying sample barcodes and UMIs). One entry per CDR3 protein, called by TCRdb with MiXCR from the 5' RACE reads. The data hold 300,000 to 400,000 distinct CDR3 sequences, with 25% to 30% observed a single time. Trimming left V 4 bases short and J 5 bases short, with 12 bases between. This CDR3 comprises 14 residues. The germline gives CDR1 MGHRA, CDR2 YSYEKL. The chain employs TRBV4-1 and TRBJ2-1; D tentatively fits TRBD1 or TRBD2 (5 bases each). The clonotype was recovered from an adult woman who had mild COVID-19 (a few samples of this study predate the infection). Cell type and time point are not known. Sequences were obtained from PBMCs or a T cell subset sorted from them (not recorded which). The CDR3 coding sequence is TGCGCCAGCAGCCCTCCCGGGACCCACAATGAGCAGTTCTTC. This codes for CASSPPGTHNEQFF.